Sequencing of this T cell receptor (beta chain) was carried out in a study of T cell responses to AZD1222 COVID-19 vaccine. Across the study: Combined were second doses at about 4 or about 12 weeks.

Assay: immunoSEQ multiplex PCR; the TCRdb copy retains only in-frame clones and omits some. Among around 88,000 clones listed, around 90% were seen once. The table lists this clone with a few counts. V dropped 1 base and J dropped 1 base, with 0 bases sitting between them. CDR1 and CDR2 (germline): SGHNT, YYREEE (reference sequence). The CDR3 sequence is 13 residues long. The chain recombines TRBV5-4 with TRBJ2-6; D uncertain. This sequence was found in an adult in good health. Sequenced here: peripheral blood, sampled on day 0 of AZD1222 vaccination. This CDR3 is CASSLSGANVLTF. For the CDR3, the DNA is TGTGCCAGCAGCTTGTCTGGGGCCAACGTCCTGACTTTC.